The 13 T cell receptor beta chains below were found in one sample sequenced in a study of Graves' ophthalmopathy and Graves' hyperthyroidism. The authors amplified TCR beta CDR3 regions from RNA transcripts. Second-round multiplex PCR came after a first-round RT-PCR that employed HTBI primers. TCRdb ran MiXCR on the multiplex PCR reads and lists one entry per CDR3 protein. Of some 390,000 distinct CDR3 sequences detected, 18% appear once; the ten largest clones hold around 1.4%. The sample comprised peripheral blood. The receptors were gathered from a woman aged 18-30 years with Graves' ophthalmopathy.

The V and J genes are TRBV24-1 and TRBJ2-5; 8 nucleotides line up with TRBD2. Germline-derived CDR1 and CDR2 are KGHDR and SFDVKD. Trimming at V came to 6 bases and at J to 4 bases, leaving 6 bases not matched to a gene. CDR3 length: 14 amino acids. Here the CDR3 DNA reads TGTGCCACCAGTCCTCGGGGGGGCGGAGAGACCCAGTACTTC. Amino acids: CATSPRGGGETQYF.

The chain carries TRBV28 and TRBJ2-7; D possibly corresponds to TRBD2 (6 bases). Germline V gene lookup returns CDR1 MDHEN and CDR2 SYDVKM. V gave up 6 bases and J gave up 6 bases, with 24 bases separating them. The CDR3 extends over 16 amino acids. The CDR3 region is CASRPQAAGPTGEQYF. The CDR3 DNA sequence: TGTGCCAGCAGACCCCAAGCTGCGGGACCAACCGGCGAGCAGTACTTC.

The sample holds a few counts of this clonotype. The rearrangement uses TRBV11-1 and TRBJ2-2, with 7 bases matching TRBD1. Germline V gene data show CDR1 as SGHAT and CDR2 as FQDESV (reference sequence). The CDR3 runs to 16 residues. V lost 1 base and J lost 3; bases outside the gene matches: 5. DNA for the CDR3: TGTGCCAGCAGCTTAGTTTGGACAGGTGACACCGGGGAGCTGTTTTTT. Translated: CASSLVWTGDTGELFF.

This clonotype was seen at least ten times. This chain joins TRBV28 and TRBJ1-1; D unresolved. Per germline, CDR1 MDHEN and CDR2 SYDVKM. The CDR3 has 14 residues. V lost 4 bases, J lost 7 bases, and 16 bases lay in between. For the CDR3, the DNA is TGTGCCAGCAGTTACCCGTCTCACTTGGGTGAAGCTTTCTTT. Its translation: CASSYPSHLGEAFF.

This chain uses TRBV27 with TRBJ2-2, with 13 bases matching TRBD2. CDR1 is MNHEY, CDR2 SMNVEV, per germline (reference sequence). The CDR3 spans 15 residues. Trimming at V came to 3 bases and at J to 6 bases, leaving 1 base not matched to a gene. CDR3 nucleotide sequence: TGTGCCAGCAGTTTGACTAGCGGGAGGCCCGGGGAGCTGTTTTTT. Translation: CASSLTSGRPGELFF.

At least ten counts were recorded for this clonotype. V and J are TRBV27 and TRBJ1-1; TRBD1 agrees at 8 bases. CDR3 length equals 13 residues. CDR1 and CDR2 from the germline V gene are MNHEY and SMNVEV (reference sequence). The V and J ends lost 4 bases and 3 bases, in that order; junction bases with no gene match: 1. The CDR3 reads CASSSTGDTEAFF. CDR3 sequence (DNA): TGTGCCAGCAGTTCGACAGGGGACACTGAAGCTTTCTTT.

This clonotype was observed at least ten times. This chain links TRBV27 with TRBJ2-5; D is unclear. Trimming pared 3 bases from V and 5 bases from J, leaving 13 bases between. There are 14 residues in the CDR3. CDR1 is MNHEY, CDR2 SMNVEV, per germline (reference sequence). The DNA for the CDR3 is TGTGCCAGCAGTTTCAGTAGTATTTCGGAGACCCAGTACTTC. Its translation: CASSFSSISETQYF.

This chain uses TRBV25-1 with TRBJ2-7, with TRBD1 matching 10 bases. This CDR3 has 16 amino acids. V gave up 2 bases and J gave up 1 base; unmatched junction bases: 5. Germline CDR1 reads MGHDK; CDR2 reads SYGVNS. The CDR3 region has the DNA TGTGCCAGCAGTGAAACCGGGACAGGGGAGTCCTACGAGCAGTACTTC. It codes for CASSETGTGESYEQYF.

There are many counts of this clonotype. V is TRBV28 and J is TRBJ1-2, with TRBD1 as a possible D gene (5 bases). V dropped 7 bases and J dropped 7 bases, with 16 bases sitting between them. The CDR3 runs to 13 residues. The germline gives CDR1 MDHEN, CDR2 SYDVKM. The CDR3 loop is CASTGPTDGGYTF. CDR3 DNA: TGTGCCAGCACCGGACCGACAGACGGTGGCTACACCTTC.

The sample holds many counts of this clonotype. The chain carries TRBV2 and TRBJ2-2; D gene uncertain. This CDR3 is built from 14 residues. Trimming shortened V by 0 bases and J by 6 bases, and 8 bases separated the two germline ends. CDR1 is SNHLY, CDR2 FYNNEI, per germline. The CDR3: CASSEAEWSGELFF. The CDR3 nucleotides are TGTGCCAGCAGTGAAGCGGAGTGGTCCGGGGAGCTGTTTTTT.

The V and J genes are TRBV6-1 and TRBJ1-1, with D unclear. CDR1 and CDR2 (germline): MNHNS, SASEGT. V lost 4 bases to trimming and J lost 1 base, with 10 bases between them. CDR3 length equals 14 residues. DNA for the CDR3: TGTGCCAGCAGTGTCCTGTCTGGGAACACTGAAGCTTTCTTT. Translation gives CASSVLSGNTEAFF.

This clonotype appeared many times. The chain couples TRBV7-2 to TRBJ2-3; no reliable D call. Trimming shortened V by 5 bases and J by 6 bases, and 9 bases separated the two germline ends. CDR1 and CDR2 (germline): SGHTA, FQGNSA. This CDR3 is built from 12 residues. The CDR3 sequence is CASSPLLDTQYF. CDR3 in DNA: TGTGCCAGCAGCCCTCTTCTGGATACGCAGTATTTT.

In its sample, this clonotype was seen many times. The chain recombines TRBV2 with TRBJ2-7; TRBD2 is a possible D gene (5 bases). With 4 bases removed from V and 3 bases from J, the gap between germline ends came to 7 bases. CDR3 length: 12 amino acids. Germline-derived CDR1 and CDR2 are SNHLY and FYNNEI. The CDR3 DNA follows: TGTGCCAGCAGTGCGACTAACTACGAGCAGTACTTC. Amino acid sequence: CASSATNYEQYF. The variable domain in full, with the rest retrieved from reference TRBV2 and TRBJ2-7, is EPEVTQTPSHQVTQMGQEVILRCVPISNHLYFYWYRQILGQKVEFLVSFYNNEISEKSEIFDDQFSVERPDGSNFTLKIRSTKLEDSAMYFCASSATNYEQYFGPGTRLTVT.